These 10 T cell receptor beta chains share one sample of origin, sequenced in a study of CXCR3-negative and CXCR3-positive naive CD8 T cells. UMI-labeled 5' RACE yielded the TRB cDNA libraries. TCRdb reprocessed the 5' RACE reads, keeping one entry per CDR3 protein, no DNA. Here the sample table reports over 100,000 distinct CDR3 sequences. Points from the study as a whole: CXCR3-expressing naive cells carried TRB CDR3s more hydrophobic than those of CXCR3-negative naive cells.

Which antigens these TCRs recognize remains unknown. Sequenced input: naive CXCR3+ CD8+ T cells from blood. This sample's subset: CD45RO-CCR7+CD27+CD95- naive CD8+ T cells expressing CXCR3 (TNR3+). The receptors here all came from a human donor in good health. Some clones in this sample may be carry-over from other donors' samples.

The V call is TRBV29-1, the J call TRBJ2-1; TCRdb proposes TRBD1, but this gene call is untestable without DNA. The germline V gene encodes CDR1 SQVTM and CDR2 ANQGSEA. The CDR3 is 15 amino acids. The CDR3 is CSVEGFDREGNEQFF.

The CDR3: CAITRQNSYEQYF. The V and J genes are TRBV12-3 or TRBV12-4 and TRBJ2-7. The CDR3 is 13 residues long.

The V call is TRBV7-9, the J call TRBJ2-1; TCRdb outputs TRBD2, but without DNA this stays unchecked. This CDR3 region has 16 residues. Germline V CDR1 and CDR2: SEHNR, FQNEAQ (reference sequence). CDR3 sequence reads: CASSFAGTSGNNEQFF.

The CDR3 sequence: CSARVLGYYEQYF. This chain uses TRBV20-1 with TRBJ2-7. The CDR3 totals 13 residues. Germline V lookup: CDR1 DFQATT, CDR2 SNEGSKA (reference sequence).

The chain recombines TRBV7-6 with TRBJ2-1; without DNA, the TCRdb call of TRBD1 cannot be checked. Germline V gene sequence: CDR1 SGHVS, CDR2 FNYEAQ. The CDR3 length is 16 residues. CDR3 protein: CASSLITGNGYNEQFF.

The chain combines TRBV29-1 with TRBJ1-2; TCRdb lists TRBD1, though no DNA is available to test this call. This CDR3 region has 11 residues. Per germline, CDR1 SQVTM and CDR2 ANQGSEA. CDR3 protein: CSVGDSYGYTF.

The chain combines TRBV27 with TRBJ2-3; without DNA, the TCRdb call of TRBD2 cannot be checked. CDR1 and CDR2 (germline): MNHEY, SMNVEV (reference sequence). The CDR3 runs to 15 residues. The CDR3 loop is CASSLYTSGPDTQYF.

The chain uses TRBV29-1 and TRBJ2-7; the D call of TRBD1 rests on TCRdb alone, since no DNA is present to check it. The CDR3 consists of 14 residues. Germline CDR1 reads SQVTM; CDR2 reads ANQGSEA. CDR3 in amino acids: CSVGGGTGAYEQYF.

The CDR3: CASSPLFGGSGLFYEQYF. J is TRBJ2-7 and V is TRBV7-9; TCRdb's D gene call, TRBD2, goes unchecked for lack of DNA. The CDR3 extends over 18 amino acids. Germline CDR1 is SEHNR and CDR2 is FQNEAQ (reference sequence).

Here the CDR3 reads CASSYSWGHNEQFF. The rearrangement uses TRBV6-2 or TRBV6-3 and TRBJ2-1; as DNA is missing, the TRBD1 call by TCRdb cannot be tested. The CDR3 runs 14 residues. Germline CDR1 and CDR2: MNHEY and SVGEGT.